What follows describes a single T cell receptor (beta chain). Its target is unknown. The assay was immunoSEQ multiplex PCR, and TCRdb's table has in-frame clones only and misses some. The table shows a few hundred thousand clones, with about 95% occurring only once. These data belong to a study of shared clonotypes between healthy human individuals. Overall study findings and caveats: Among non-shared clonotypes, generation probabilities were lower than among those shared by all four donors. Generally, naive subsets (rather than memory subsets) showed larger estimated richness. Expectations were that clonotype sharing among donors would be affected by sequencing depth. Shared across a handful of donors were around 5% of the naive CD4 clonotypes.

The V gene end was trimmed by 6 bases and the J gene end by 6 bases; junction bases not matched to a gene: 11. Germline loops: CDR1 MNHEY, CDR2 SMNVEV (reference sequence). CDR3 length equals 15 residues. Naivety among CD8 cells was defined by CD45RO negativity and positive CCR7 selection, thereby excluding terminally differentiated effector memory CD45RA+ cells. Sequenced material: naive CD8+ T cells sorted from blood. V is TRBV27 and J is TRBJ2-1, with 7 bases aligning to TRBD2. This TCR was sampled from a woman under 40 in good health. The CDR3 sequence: CASRLYSGEVNEQFF. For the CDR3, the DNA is TGTGCCAGCAGACTGTACAGCGGGGAGGTCAATGAGCAGTTCTTC.